The source of this T cell receptor (beta chain) is a study of T cells in Graves' hyperthyroidism and ophthalmopathy. Notes on the study in general: Before onset, ophthalmopathy was predicted by the model a median about 6.2 months earlier.

The germline V gene has CDR1 SGHTA and CDR2 FQGNSA. Trimming left V 5 bases short and J 6 bases short, with 16 bases between. This CDR3 has 14 residues. This clonotype was picked up one time. As yet, its antigen is unknown. Individuals with ophthalmopathy presented a Clinical Activity Score of at least 3, a NOSPECS grade of at least 4 and a duration under 3 months. Diagnosis rested on symptoms, serum thyroxine and TRAb, thyroid ultrasound, and orbital computed tomography. TCR beta CDR3 sequences were amplified from RNA transcripts. Primed by the HTBI set, a first-round RT-PCR was run on the TCR CDR3. Each CDR3 protein is one row after TCRdb ran MiXCR on the multiplex PCR reads. The sample lists approximately 600,000 distinct CDR3 sequences; over 12% were seen once.

The V gene is TRBV7-2, the J gene TRBJ1-2; no clear D. Material for sequencing was blood. This clonotype originated in a young woman with Graves' ophthalmopathy. CDR3 in amino acids: CASSPMGSFHGYTF. The DNA of the CDR3 is TGTGCCAGCAGCCCAATGGGAAGTTTTCATGGCTACACCTTC.